The sample holds many counts of the clone carrying this T cell receptor beta chain. Its antigen is not known. The source of the sample is a study of T cell repertoires in cytomegalovirus infection. Whole-study context: Public TCR beta signatures marked donors with CMV infection and the matching HLA. Study-wide results and caveats: CMV carriers having the relevant HLA were flagged by cumulative public TCR beta family frequency. HLA-C-restricted CMV clonotypes gave the most frequent clonotype in two of eight donors.

TCRdb independently ran MiXCR on the reads; one entry per CDR3 protein. This table has fewer than 85,000 distinct CDR3 sequences, over 3.5% appearing once. V was clipped by 6 bases and J by 1 base; unmatched bases: 3. The V gene's germline CDR1 is MNHEY and CDR2 SVGAGI. This CDR3 region has 15 residues. The chain is built from TRBV6-5 and TRBJ2-2; TRBD2 matches at 9 bases. The clonotype was recovered from a human donor in good health (CMV status not recorded). Some clones in this sample may be carry-over from other donors' samples. The specimen sequenced was PBMCs. Written as DNA, the CDR3 is TGTGCCAGCAGAGCGACTAGCGGGAACACCGGGGAGCTGTTTTTT. The encoded protein is CASRATSGNTGELFF.